The 10 T cell receptor beta chains presented below share a single source sample, sequenced in a study of memory CD4+ T cells and cytomegalovirus serostatus. Single viable CD3+CD4+CD8-CD45RO+ cells were sorted as the memory CD4+ T cells. Clones were sequenced by immunoSEQ multiplex PCR, and TCRdb holds only the in-frame ones, with some missing. This sample yields about 96,000 clones, of which around 80% are seen a single time; 3.6% belongs to the top ten. Specimen: memory CD4+ T cells from blood. The receptors originated from an adult in good health and CMV-seropositive.

V is TRBV2 and J is TRBJ2-7, with 7 bases that match TRBD1. The trim removed 5 bases at V and 9 bases at J, leaving 13 bases unmatched. Germline lookup yields CDR1 SNHLY and CDR2 FYNNEI. The CDR3 length is 14 residues. As DNA, the CDR3 is TGTGCCAGCAGTCCGGAGACAGGGTTCGTCTCGCAGTACTTC. This sequence encodes CASSPETGFVSQYF.

The chain carries TRBV5-6 and TRBJ2-7; 10 nucleotides align to TRBD1. The germline V gene has CDR1 SGHDT and CDR2 YYEEEE. Losses at the gene ends were 3 bases for V and 9 bases for J; bases not matched to a gene: 6. The CDR3 runs to 13 residues. The CDR3 region has the DNA TGTGCCAGCAGCTCCGGACAGGGGGGCTGGCAGTACTTC. It codes for CASSSGQGGWQYF.

This rearrangement joins TRBV9 to TRBJ2-5; 11 bases match TRBD2. J was trimmed by 5 bases and V by 4 bases; bases with no gene match: 10. This CDR3 has 16 residues. Germline CDR1 and CDR2: SGDLS and YYNGEE. In DNA, the CDR3 is TGTGCCAGCAGCTCCTATTTAGCGGGGGGGTTCGAGACCCAGTACTTC. Protein sequence: CASSSYLAGGFETQYF.

The table lists this clone with a few counts. The V gene is TRBV6-1, the J gene TRBJ2-7, with TRBD2 identical over 12 bases. The CDR3 runs 15 residues. V gave up 3 bases and J gave up 7 bases; unmatched junction bases: 7. CDR1 is MNHNS and CDR2 is SASEGT in the germline V gene. CDR3: CASSDPTSGRGEQYF. The CDR3 bases are TGTGCCAGCAGTGATCCGACTAGCGGGAGAGGTGAGCAGTACTTC.

In its sample, this clone was seen once. V usage is TRBV4-1 and J usage is TRBJ2-3; D may be TRBD2 (5 bases). The V gene lost 5 bases and the J gene lost 5 bases, with 20 bases spanning the gap. Germline lookup yields CDR1 MGHRA and CDR2 YSYEKL. The CDR3 is 16 residues long. Here the CDR3 DNA reads TGCGCCAGCAGCTACGAGGCCCTCGGGGTCATAGATACGCAGTATTTT. Its protein product is CASSYEALGVIDTQYF.

The count of this clone is one. The V call is TRBV11-2, the J call TRBJ2-1; D remains unclear. Trimming removed 2 bases at V and 9 bases at J, with 8 bases between. The CDR3 is 12 amino acids. The germline CDR1 and CDR2 sequences are SGHAT and FQNNGV. The CDR3 is CASSLLVSEQFF. CDR3 bases: TGTGCCAGCAGCTTACTGGTTTCTGAGCAGTTCTTC.

The chain recombines TRBV9 with TRBJ2-2, with D possibly matching TRBD1 (6 bases). V lost 2 bases and J lost 5, with 13 bases in between. This CDR3 contains 15 residues. The V gene's germline CDR1 is SGDLS and CDR2 YYNGEE. CDR3 residues: CASSVRQGQTGELFF. In DNA, the CDR3 is TGTGCCAGCAGCGTTCGGCAGGGGCAAACCGGGGAGCTGTTTTTT.

This chain uses TRBV6-5 with TRBJ2-3; 8 bases match TRBD2. The length of the CDR3 is 16 residues. The J segment lost 5 bases and the V segment lost 0 bases, leaving 7 bases of the junction unmatched. Germline assignment: CDR1 MNHEY and CDR2 SVGAGI. The CDR3 sequence is CASSYSRAGVVDTQYF. CDR3 DNA sequence: TGTGCCAGCAGTTACTCAAGAGCGGGAGTAGTAGATACGCAGTATTTT.

The chain links TRBV5-8 to TRBJ1-1; D gene unclear. CDR1 and CDR2 from the germline V gene are SGHTS and YDEGEE. The CDR3 spans 14 residues. V was cut by 4 bases and J by 0 bases, with 10 bases left in between. CDR3 residues: CASSNGIVNTEAFF. For the CDR3, the DNA is TGTGCCAGCAGCAATGGAATCGTGAACACTGAAGCTTTCTTT.

The chain carries TRBV6-1 and TRBJ2-5; D gene unclear. V lost 3 bases and J 5 bases, leaving 19 bases between the germline ends. This CDR3 spans 16 amino acids. CDR1 and CDR2 from the germline V gene are MNHNS and SASEGT. The CDR3 DNA reads TGTGCCAGCAGTGACGACCTTATGGCCCGGACGGAGACCCAGTACTTC. Translated, it gives CASSDDLMARTETQYF.